This T cell receptor beta chain was observed in a study of T cells after posttransplantation cyclophosphamide. Whole-study results and caveats: TRB overlap between skin or GI tissue T cells and blood was limited. Later blood repertoires were often dominated by clones from the donor CD8+ memory compartment. Recipient CMV seropositivity and CMV reactivation strongly tracked TRB clonality.

On the day of bone marrow donation, the related graft donor provided peripheral blood. Deletions cut 1 base from V and 1 base from J, with 7 bases between. The CDR3 runs 14 residues. Germline V CDR1 and CDR2: SGHRS, YFSETQ. Sequencing used immunoSEQ multiplex PCR; TCRdb keeps in-frame clones, though not all of them. The sample has around 34,000 clones, none seen only once. Concerning this clone: Its matching antigen is unknown.

The TCR originated in a woman between 50 and 59 years old in good health and a related stem cell transplant donor. The rearrangement uses TRBV5-1 and TRBJ2-3, with D possibly TRBD2 on 5 matching bases. The sample comprised PBMCs. The CDR3 is CASSLNSGTDTQYF. In DNA form, the CDR3 reads TGCGCCAGCAGCTTGAATAGCGGCACAGATACGCAGTATTTT.